Reported below is one TCR beta chain. The antigen is undetermined. Both 60 Vbeta primers and 13 Jbeta primers went into the PCR. Libraries were prepared by immunoSEQ multiplex PCR; TCRdb keeps only in-frame clonotypes and omits some of them. The sample has over 200,000 clones; approximately 68% are singletons. V lost 1 base, J lost 8 bases, and 3 bases stayed unmatched. The CDR3 totals 14 residues. Germline CDR1 is SEHNR and CDR2 is FQNEAQ (reference sequence). This sample is drawn from a study of cytomegalovirus exposure and HLA in healthy donors. Study conclusions and caveats: High sensitivity and specificity were reportedly achieved when the classifier diagnosed cytomegalovirus status. Certain indistinguishable V segments, among them TRBV6-2 and TRBV6-3, were excluded. Most CMV-associated TCR beta chains appeared HLA-restricted in a later analysis. Highest at DRB1 and lowest at HLA-C, TCR association rates differed among HLA loci in a later analysis.

The TCR sequence derives from a woman between 25 and 40 years old in good health and CMV-seronegative. The chain joins TRBV7-9 to TRBJ1-3, with 9 bases aligning to TRBD1. Sequencing was done on a sample of PBMCs. CDR3 bases: TGTGCCAGCAGCTTAGGGGACAGGGTAGACACCATATATTTT. This codes for CASSLGDRVDTIYF.